The source of this T cell receptor (beta chain) is a study of shared clonotypes between healthy human individuals. The study's findings and limits: Naive subsets tended to show greater estimated richness than memory subsets. The study found lower generation probabilities in non-shared clonotypes than in those shared by all four donors. Sorted-subset sequencing, rarefaction showed, was incomplete despite large depth.

Germline assignment: CDR1 SEHNR and CDR2 FQNEAQ (reference sequence). There are 15 residues in the CDR3. The V gene lost 3 bases and the J gene lost 3 bases, with 14 bases spanning the gap. Only CD45RO-negative cells positively selected for CCR7 counted as naive CD8 cells, so terminally differentiated effector memory CD45RA+ cells were excluded. The method was immunoSEQ multiplex PCR; TCRdb's version includes in-frame clones alone and lacks a portion of them. The sample has 2 million to 2.5 million clones, approximately 94% seen once. To note about this clone: The antigen is not known.

The chain links TRBV7-9 to TRBJ1-1; tentatively, D is TRBD1 (5 bases). Input material: naive CD8+ T cells sorted from blood. The clonotype comes from a man younger than 30 in good health. Here the CDR3 DNA reads TGTGCCAGCAGCTTTCTTCCGGGGGGAGACACTGAAGCTTTCTTT. Protein product: CASSFLPGGDTEAFF.